The 8 T cell receptor beta chains presented below share a single source sample, sequenced in a study of T-cell reconstitution after alpha-beta-depleted transplantation in children. A TCRbeta library incorporating unique molecular identifiers was prepared. TCRdb reprocessed the PCR reads with MiXCR, giving one entry per CDR3 protein. The repertoire has roughly 220,000 distinct CDR3 sequences, about 8.2% of them found once; the top ten carry approximately 40%. Sequenced here: PBMCs, mostly from graft donor cells, sampled 360 days after TCRalphabeta/CD19-depleted stem cell transplant. All receptors come from a male patient aged 2-15 years who had a stem cell transplant for acute myeloid leukemia, so the T cells may come from the graft donor.

This clonotype was counted many times. The V and J genes are TRBV12-5 and TRBJ2-7, with D unclear. Trimming cost V 0 bases and J 8 bases, with 17 bases left between them. Germline V lookup: CDR1 LGHNT, CDR2 FRNRAP. The CDR3 runs to 15 residues. This CDR3 reads CASGLVRGPATQQYF. The CDR3, as DNA: TGTGCTAGTGGTTTGGTACGCGGACCAGCTACGCAGCAGTACTTC.

This clonotype came up many times. The chain recombines TRBV29-1 with TRBJ2-5; possibly TRBD1 or TRBD2 for D (5 bases each). V was trimmed by 6 bases and J by 3 bases, leaving 14 bases between them. Germline V gene sequence: CDR1 SQVTM, CDR2 ANQGSEA. The CDR3 loop spans 13 amino acids. CDR3 DNA sequence: TGCAGCGTCGCCGGGACGGGGAAAGAGACCCAGTACTTC. This encodes CSVAGTGKETQYF. The full variable domain, with the rest looked up from reference TRBV29-1 and TRBJ2-5, is SAVISQKPSRDICQRGTSLTIQCQVDSQVTMMFWYRQQPGQSLTLIATANQGSEATYESGFVIDKFPISRPNLTFSTLTVSNMSPEDSSIYLCSVAGTGKETQYFGPGTRLLVL.

The chain carries TRBV19 and TRBJ2-2; D is possibly TRBD1 (5 bases). Deletions cut 7 bases from V and 7 bases from J, with 10 bases between. This CDR3 region has 12 residues. CDR1 is LNHDA and CDR2 is SQIVND in the germline V gene (reference sequence). DNA of the CDR3: TGTGCCAGTAATAGGGGTATCGGGGAGCTGTTTTTT. Translation: CASNRGIGELFF.

There are many counts of this clonotype. The chain combines TRBV29-1 with TRBJ1-5; 9 bases match TRBD1. The germline V gene encodes CDR1 SQVTM and CDR2 ANQGSEA. Unmatched junction bases numbered 8, after V lost 6 bases and J lost 5 bases. The CDR3 extends over 14 amino acids. The CDR3 coding sequence is TGCAGCGTAGGCGGGACAGGGAATGATCAGCCCCAGCATTTT. Protein product: CSVGGTGNDQPQHF.

This clonotype was picked up a small number of times. The genes are TRBV6-1 and TRBJ2-5; 8 bases match TRBD1. V lost 7 bases to trimming and J lost 2 bases; unmatched junction nucleotides: 6. The CDR3 loop spans 14 amino acids. Germline V gene data show CDR1 as MNHNS and CDR2 as SASEGT. The CDR3 coding sequence is TGTGCCAGCAACCCTCGGACAGGGCAAGAGACCCAGTACTTC. Translating it yields CASNPRTGQETQYF.

A remark on this clonotype: This may stem from a read error, because a much larger clone lies one nucleotide away. The chain carries TRBV12-3 or TRBV12-4 and TRBJ1-2; D may be TRBD1 (6 bases). The CDR3 loop spans 16 amino acids. V gave up 2 bases and J gave up 4 bases, with 17 bases separating them. The CDR3 region is CASSLSPLTGSYGYTF. The CDR3, as DNA: TGTGCCAGCAGTTTATCTCCCCTAACAGGGAGCTATGGCTACACCTTC.

This clonotype showed up just a few times. The chain recombines TRBV7-2 with TRBJ2-3, with 14 nucleotides matching TRBD2. The CDR3 is made up of 16 amino acids. Looked up from germline, CDR1 is SGHTA and CDR2 is FQGNSA. The J segment lost 10 bases and the V segment lost 3 bases, leaving 9 bases of the junction unmatched. DNA of the CDR3: TGTGCCAGCAGCTTTACGCCCGGGACTAGCGGGAGTGCGCAGTATTTT. This translates into CASSFTPGTSGSAQYF.

This clonotype was found many times. J is TRBJ1-2 and V is TRBV9; 7 bases agree with TRBD1. V shed 0 bases, J shed 2 bases, and the junction held 7 bases outside the gene matches. This CDR3 region has 16 residues. The germline V gene encodes CDR1 SGDLS and CDR2 YYNGEE. CDR3 in DNA: TGTGCCAGCAGCGTAGACCCAGGGGGGGAGAACTATGGCTACACCTTC. It translates to CASSVDPGGENYGYTF.